The 13 T cell receptor beta chains presented below share a single source sample, sequenced in a study of multiple sclerosis patients with progressive multifocal leukoencephalopathy. Documented time point: before natalizumab initiation. The method was immunoSEQ multiplex PCR; TCRdb's version includes in-frame clones alone and lacks a portion of them. The sample shows about 32,000 clones, about 91% of them seen only once. Material for sequencing was PBMCs. These receptors came from a man aged 25 to 45 with multiple sclerosis.

The J gene is TRBJ1-4, the V gene TRBV2; D is possibly TRBD1 (6 bases). This CDR3 spans 15 amino acids. The germline CDR1 and CDR2 sequences are SNHLY and FYNNEI. V shed 4 bases and J shed 10 bases, with 19 bases lying between them. CDR3 sequence reads: CASSVQGFSSGKLFF. In DNA, the CDR3 is TGTGCCAGCAGTGTACAGGGATTTAGCTCAGGAAAACTGTTTTTT. Using reference TRBV2 and TRBJ1-4 for the parts outside the CDR3, the full variable domain is EPEVTQTPSHQVTQMGQEVILRCVPISNHLYFYWYRQILGQKVEFLVSFYNNEISEKSEIFDDQFSVERPDGSNFTLKIRSTKLEDSAMYFCASSVQGFSSGKLFFGSGTQLSVL.

Only one count was recorded for this clone. The CDR3 bases are TGTGCCAGCAGACATCCGGGACAGAACTATGGCTACACCTTC. The encoded protein is CASRHPGQNYGYTF. The chain recombines TRBV5-4 with TRBJ1-2; the match to TRBD1 covers 7 bases. The CDR3 consists of 14 residues. Per germline, CDR1 SGHNT and CDR2 YYREEE (reference sequence). Losses at the gene ends were 5 bases for V and 2 bases for J; bases not matched to a gene: 6.

The V and J genes are TRBV15 and TRBJ2-5, with D maybe TRBD1 (5 bases). Trimming took off 5 bases at V and 2 bases at J, with 12 bases between the two ends. The CDR3 covers 14 residues. Germline V gene data show CDR1 as LNHNV and CDR2 as YYDKDF (reference sequence). Written as DNA, the CDR3 is TGTGCCACCAGCTCAGGACGGACACAAGAGACCCAGTACTTC. Translating it yields CATSSGRTQETQYF.

The chain employs TRBV9 and TRBJ2-7; the D gene could be TRBD1 or TRBD2 (6 bases each). This CDR3 spans 14 amino acids. Germline CDR1 is SGDLS and CDR2 is YYNGEE. Between the trimmed V and J ends, which lost 3 bases and 5 bases, there was a span of 15 bases. In DNA, the CDR3 is TGTGCCAGCAGCGCGGGACGGGGGCCCCACGAGCAGTACTTC. The encoded protein is CASSAGRGPHEQYF.

In nucleotides, the CDR3 is TGTGCCAGCAGCCAGGGGCCCAATCAGCCCCAGCATTTT. Its protein is CASSQGPNQPQHF. The V and J genes are TRBV14 and TRBJ1-5; D may be TRBD1 (5 bases). The V end was cut by 3 bases, the J end by 3 bases, with 6 bases between. The germline CDR1 and CDR2 sequences are SGHDN and FVKESK. There are 13 residues in the CDR3.

This chain uses TRBV6-5 with TRBJ2-7; the D is unclear. There are 14 residues in the CDR3. The ends were cut back, 7 bases at V and 2 bases at J, with 15 bases in the middle. Germline V gives CDR1 MNHEY, CDR2 SVGAGI. The CDR3 sequence is CASIDLRPPYEQYF. CDR3 DNA sequence: TGTGCCAGCATCGATCTAAGGCCTCCCTACGAGCAGTACTTC.

The J gene is TRBJ2-7, the V gene TRBV4-3; 9 nucleotides agree with TRBD2. Losses at the gene ends were 1 base for V and 4 bases for J; bases not matched to a gene: 23. Germline V lookup: CDR1 LGHNA, CDR2 YSLEER. The CDR3 is 21 residues long. The chain's CDR3 is CASSQASISAIAGDHFYEQYV. CDR3 DNA sequence: TGCGCCAGCAGCCAAGCCTCCATCTCCGCAATAGCGGGAGACCATTTTTACGAGCAGTACGTC.

This chain links TRBV25-1 with TRBJ1-5, with D unresolved. CDR3 length: 12 residues. V dropped 3 bases and J dropped 3 bases, with 3 bases sitting between them. Germline loops: CDR1 MGHDK, CDR2 SYGVNS. This CDR3 reads CASSDLNQPQHF. CDR3 sequence (DNA): TGTGCCAGCAGTGACCTCAATCAGCCCCAGCATTTT.

The chain employs TRBV18 and TRBJ2-3; 13 nucleotides line up with TRBD2. Germline V gene sequence: CDR1 KGHSH, CDR2 LQKENI. Trimming took 1 base from V and 6 from J; bases not matched to a gene: 4. The CDR3 loop spans 16 amino acids. CDR3 bases: TGTGCCAGCTCACCACAACTAGCGGGAGGGCTTGATACGCAGTATTTT. Translated: CASSPQLAGGLDTQYF.

The genes are TRBV19 and TRBJ2-2, with 9 bases fitting TRBD1. Germline loops: CDR1 LNHDA, CDR2 SQIVND (reference sequence). This CDR3 is 15 amino acids long. Unmatched junction bases numbered 6, after V lost 6 bases and J lost 4 bases. Here the CDR3 DNA reads TGTGCCAGTAGCTCGACAGGGGGGCCCACCGGGGAGCTGTTTTTT. It yields the protein CASSSTGGPTGELFF. Variable domain in full (rest from reference TRBV19 and TRBJ2-2): DGGITQSPKYLFRKEGQNVTLSCEQNLNHDAMYWYRQDPGQGLRLIYYSQIVNDFQKGDIAEGYSVSREKKESFPLTVTSAQKNPTAFYLCASSSTGGPTGELFFGEGSRLTVL.

The V gene is TRBV4-1, the J gene TRBJ2-7, with D hard to call. Germline-derived CDR1 and CDR2 are MGHRA and YSYEKL. The CDR3 covers 13 residues. V was trimmed by 1 base and J by 3 bases, leaving 7 bases between them. The CDR3 coding sequence is TGCGCCAGCAGCCAAGCCCCTAGCTACGAGCAGTACTTC. This codes for CASSQAPSYEQYF.

The chain combines TRBV5-1 with TRBJ2-5; D is possibly TRBD1 or TRBD2 (7 bases each). The DNA end is more similar to TRBJ2-7, so the J call may be wrong. This CDR3 spans 15 amino acids. Germline V lookup: CDR1 SGHRS, CDR2 YFSETQ. The CDR3 coding sequence is TGCGCCAGCAGCTTGGGACAGGGACTATCCTACGAGCAGTACTTC. This translates into CASSLGQGLSYEQYF.

The chain uses TRBV5-4 and TRBJ2-1; D is perhaps TRBD2 (5 bases). CDR1 and CDR2 (germline): SGHNT, YYREEE (reference sequence). There are 13 residues in the CDR3. Trimming stripped 4 bases from V and 2 bases from J, with 7 bases between. Written as DNA, the CDR3 is TGTGCCAGCAGCAAGGGAGCCTACAATGAGCAGTTCTTC. This translates into CASSKGAYNEQFF.